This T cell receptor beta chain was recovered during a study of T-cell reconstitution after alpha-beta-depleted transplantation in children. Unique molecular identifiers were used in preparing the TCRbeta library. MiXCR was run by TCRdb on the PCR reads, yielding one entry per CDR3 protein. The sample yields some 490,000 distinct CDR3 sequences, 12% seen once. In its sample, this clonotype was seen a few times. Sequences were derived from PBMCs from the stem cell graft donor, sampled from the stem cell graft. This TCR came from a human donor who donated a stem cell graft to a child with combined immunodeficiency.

This chain's CDR3 is CSVRTGVDTDTQYF. The CDR3 DNA reads as TGCAGCGTTCGGACAGGGGTAGACACAGATACGCAGTATTTT. The chain joins TRBV29-1 to TRBJ2-3, with 9 bases lining up with TRBD1. Germline V lookup: CDR1 SQVTM, CDR2 ANQGSEA. The CDR3 is 14 amino acids. The V gene end was trimmed by 5 bases and the J gene end by 2 bases; junction bases not matched to a gene: 5.